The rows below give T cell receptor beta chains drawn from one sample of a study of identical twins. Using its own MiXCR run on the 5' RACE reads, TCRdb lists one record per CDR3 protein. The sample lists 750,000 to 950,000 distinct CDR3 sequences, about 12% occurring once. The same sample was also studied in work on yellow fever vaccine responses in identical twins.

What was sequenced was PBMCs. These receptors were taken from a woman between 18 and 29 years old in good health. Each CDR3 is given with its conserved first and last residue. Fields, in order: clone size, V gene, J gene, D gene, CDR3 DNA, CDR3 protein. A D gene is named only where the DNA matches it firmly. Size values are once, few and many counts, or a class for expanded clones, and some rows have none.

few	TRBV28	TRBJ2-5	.	TGTGCCAGCAGTTTAGTGGCAGGAGAATACCAAGAGACCCAGTACTTC	CASSLVAGEYQETQYF
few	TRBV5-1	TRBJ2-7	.	TGCGCCAGCAGCTTCCCAGGGGACGAGCAGTACTTC	CASSFPGDEQYF
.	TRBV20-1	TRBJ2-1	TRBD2	TGCAGTGCTAGGGTACTAGCGGGACCGTCCTTTGAGCAGTTCTTC	CSARVLAGPSFEQFF
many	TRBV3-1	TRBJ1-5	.	TGTGCCAGCAGCCAATCGGACTTGGGGTCGAATCAGCCCCAGCATTTT	CASSQSDLGSNQPQHF
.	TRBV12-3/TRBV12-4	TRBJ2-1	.	TGTGCCAGCAGTTTCATACCCGTACCCAATCGGGAGAATGAGCAGTTCTTC	CASSFIPVPNRENEQFF
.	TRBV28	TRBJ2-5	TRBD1	TGTGCCAGCAGATGGGACAGGGGGCGCGAAGAGACCCAGTACTTC	CASRWDRGREETQYF
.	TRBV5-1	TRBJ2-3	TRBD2	TGCGCCAGCAAGGTTGTAGCGGGGGCCAGCACAGATACGCAGTATTTT	CASKVVAGASTDTQYF
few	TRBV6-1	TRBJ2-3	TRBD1	TGTGCCAGCAGGCCGACAGGGTCGAGGTCAGATACGCAGTATTTT	CASRPTGSRSDTQYF
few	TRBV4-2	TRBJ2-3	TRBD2	TGTGCCAGCAGCCCCGCAGGCGGGGGGGCTTTCACAGATACGCAGTATTTT	CASSPAGGGAFTDTQYF
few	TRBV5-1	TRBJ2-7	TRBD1	TGCGCCAGCAGCGAACGACAGGGACCTGGGGAGCAGTACTTC	CASSERQGPGEQYF
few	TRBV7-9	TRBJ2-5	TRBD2	TGTGCCAGCAGCCCCCGGAGCGGGAGCCTGGGAGAGACCCAGTACTTC	CASSPRSGSLGETQYF
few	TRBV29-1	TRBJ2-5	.	TGCAGCGTTGGATGGCGGGACCAAGAGACCCAGTACTTC	CSVGWRDQETQYF
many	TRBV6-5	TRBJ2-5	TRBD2	TGTGCCAGCAGTTACTTGTCAGCCGGGACTAGCGGGAGCGAGACCCAGTACTTC	CASSYLSAGTSGSETQYF
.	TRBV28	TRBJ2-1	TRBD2	TGTGCCAGCAGTTTTTCGGGACGCGGGAGGGCCTTGGATGAGCAGTTCTTC	CASSFSGRGRALDEQFF
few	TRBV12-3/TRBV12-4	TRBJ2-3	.	TGTGCCAGCAGTTTTACCCGCTTCGGGACAGATACGCAGTATTTT	CASSFTRFGTDTQYF
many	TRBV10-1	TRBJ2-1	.	TGCGCCAGCAGTTCGGTGGATGAGCAGTTCTTC	CASSSVDEQFF
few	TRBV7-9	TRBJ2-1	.	TGTGCCAGCAGCCTACCTACACCGAGAAGCTCCTACAATGAGCAGTTCTTC	CASSLPTPRSSYNEQFF
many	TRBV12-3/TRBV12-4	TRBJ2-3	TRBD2	TGTGCCAGCAGTCCCCCGGGACTAGCGATGGTTCACACAGATACGCAGTATTTT	CASSPPGLAMVHTDTQYF
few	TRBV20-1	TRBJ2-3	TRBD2	TGCAGTGCTAGAGCCTTCCCCTACGGGGGGGCATACACAGATACGCAGTATTTT	CSARAFPYGGAYTDTQYF
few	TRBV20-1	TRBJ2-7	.	TGCAGTGGAAGTAGGGACTCCTCCTACGAGCAGTACTTC	CSGSRDSSYEQYF
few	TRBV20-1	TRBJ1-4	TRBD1	TGCAGTGCTACCTGGACAGGTGAAAAACTGTTTTTT	CSATWTGEKLFF
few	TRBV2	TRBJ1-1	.	TGTGCCAGCAGTGAAGCATGGAACACTGAAGCTTTCTTT	CASSEAWNTEAFF
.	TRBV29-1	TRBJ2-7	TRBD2	TGCAGCGTCGCCGGGGGAGTTGGTAGCGGGAGTCCCTACTCCTACGAGCAGTACTTC	CSVAGGVGSGSPYSYEQYF
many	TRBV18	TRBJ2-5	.	TGTGCCAGCTCACCACCGGAAGAGACCCAGTACTTC	CASSPPEETQYF
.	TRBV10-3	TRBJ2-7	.	TGTGCCATCAGTGATTCTTCCGGGCAGTACGAGCAGTACTTC	CAISDSSGQYEQYF
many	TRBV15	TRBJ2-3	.	TGTGCCACCAGCAGAGAGGGCAGCACAGATACGCAGTATTTT	CATSREGSTDTQYF
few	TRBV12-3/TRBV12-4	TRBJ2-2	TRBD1	TGTGCCAGCAGTTTACAGTCCGACAGGGAATACACCGGGGAGCTGTTTTTT	CASSLQSDREYTGELFF
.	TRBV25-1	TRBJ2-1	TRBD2	TGTGCCAGCAGTTTCACTAGCGGTCGAAGCTACAATGAGCAGTTCTTC	CASSFTSGRSYNEQFF
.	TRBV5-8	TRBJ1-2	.	TGTGCCAGCAGCCGTACAGTGGATAACTATGGCTACACCTTC	CASSRTVDNYGYTF
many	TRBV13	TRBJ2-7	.	TGTGCCAGCAGCTTAGTAGATCAGCCCTACGAGCAGTACTTC	CASSLVDQPYEQYF
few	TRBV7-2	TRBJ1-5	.	TGTGCCAGCAGCTTAGAGGGTTACGTAGATCAGCCCCAGCATTTT	CASSLEGYVDQPQHF
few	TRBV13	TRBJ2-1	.	TGTGCCAGCAGCTTATGGGGCCTCTACAATGAGCAGTTCTTC	CASSLWGLYNEQFF
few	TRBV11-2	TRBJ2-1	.	TGTGCCAGCAGCTTAGACTCGAGAGGGCCTCCCTACAATGAGCAGTTCTTC	CASSLDSRGPPYNEQFF
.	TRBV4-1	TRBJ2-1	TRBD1	TGCGCCAGCAGCCAAGACGCGGACAGGGCGTACAATGAGCAGTTCTTC	CASSQDADRAYNEQFF
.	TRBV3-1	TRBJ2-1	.	TGTGCCAGCAGCGAGAGTCCGGGCTCCTACAATGAGCAGTTCTTC	CASSESPGSYNEQFF
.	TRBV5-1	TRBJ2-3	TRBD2	TGCGCCAGCAGCTTGGGGACTAGCGATAGCACAGATACGCAGTATTTT	CASSLGTSDSTDTQYF
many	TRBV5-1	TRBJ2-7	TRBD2	TGCGCCAGCAGTCGGTCTAGCGGATCCTACGAGCAGTACTTC	CASSRSSGSYEQYF
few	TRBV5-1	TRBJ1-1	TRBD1	TGCGCCAGCACAGGGGGCGCGGGGAACACTGAAGCTTTCTTT	CASTGGAGNTEAFF
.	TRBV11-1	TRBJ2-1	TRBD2	TGTGCCAGCAGCACACCCGGGACTAGCGGGAGGGCCGGGTACAATGAGCAGTTCTTC	CASSTPGTSGRAGYNEQFF
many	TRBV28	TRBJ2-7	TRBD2	TGTGCCAGCAGCTCCGGACTAGCGGTTTCCTACGAGCAGTACTTC	CASSSGLAVSYEQYF